The TCR beta chain described here comes from a study of cytomegalovirus exposure and HLA in healthy donors. Study at large: The study placed 70% to 85% of its approximately 400 genotyped donors in the Caucasian-associated ancestry cluster.

A single count supports this clone. The antigen is unknown. The study ran its PCR with 60 Vbeta and 13 Jbeta primers. Produced via immunoSEQ multiplex PCR; TCRdb's table is partial and in-frame only. The sample records roughly 150,000 clones, 80% to 85% being singletons. Study conclusions and caveats: Later on, a genetic analysis was performed. It linked a missense variant in DCLRE1C with V- and J-gene trimming of TCR beta. In a later analysis, DRB1 alleles had the most associated TCRs; HLA-C alleles the fewest. Analysis performed later showed TCR beta chains linked to HLA being more clonally expanded than equally common others.

Germline trimming cut 6 bases from V and 8 bases from J; bases unmatched to any gene: 14. This CDR3 has 15 residues. CDR1 is MNHEY and CDR2 is SMNVEV in the germline V gene (reference sequence). Sequenced material: PBMCs. The TCR sequence derives from a boy aged 2 to 10 in good health and CMV-seronegative. The chain uses TRBV27 and TRBJ1-2; 8 nucleotides line up with TRBD1. The chain's CDR3 is CASSFQGQASAGYTF. Written as DNA, the CDR3 is TGTGCCAGCAGCTTTCAGGGACAGGCTTCTGCCGGCTACACCTTC.